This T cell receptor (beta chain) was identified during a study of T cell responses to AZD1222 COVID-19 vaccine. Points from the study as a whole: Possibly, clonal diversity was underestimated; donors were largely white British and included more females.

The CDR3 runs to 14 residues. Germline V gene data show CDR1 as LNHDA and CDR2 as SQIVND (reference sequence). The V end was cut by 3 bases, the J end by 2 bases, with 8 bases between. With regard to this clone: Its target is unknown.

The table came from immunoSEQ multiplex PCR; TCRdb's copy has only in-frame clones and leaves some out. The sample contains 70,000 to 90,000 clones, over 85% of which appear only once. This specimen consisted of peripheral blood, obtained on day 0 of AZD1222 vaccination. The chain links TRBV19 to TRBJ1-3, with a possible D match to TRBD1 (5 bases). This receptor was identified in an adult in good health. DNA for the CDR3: TGTGCCAGTAGTATCGGCAGGGCTGGAAACACCATATATTTT. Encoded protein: CASSIGRAGNTIYF.